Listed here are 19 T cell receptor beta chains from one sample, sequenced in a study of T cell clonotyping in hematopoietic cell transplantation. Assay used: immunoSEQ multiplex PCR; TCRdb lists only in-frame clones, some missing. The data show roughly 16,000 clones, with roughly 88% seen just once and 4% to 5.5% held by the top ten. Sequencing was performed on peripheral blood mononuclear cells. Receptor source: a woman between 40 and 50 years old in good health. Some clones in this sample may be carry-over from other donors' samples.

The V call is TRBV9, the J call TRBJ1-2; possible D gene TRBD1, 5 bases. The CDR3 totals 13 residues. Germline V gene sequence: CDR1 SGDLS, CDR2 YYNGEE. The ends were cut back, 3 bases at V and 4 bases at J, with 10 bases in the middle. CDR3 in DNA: TGTGCCAGCAGCGCGGGACCAAGCTATGGCTACACCTTC. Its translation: CASSAGPSYGYTF.

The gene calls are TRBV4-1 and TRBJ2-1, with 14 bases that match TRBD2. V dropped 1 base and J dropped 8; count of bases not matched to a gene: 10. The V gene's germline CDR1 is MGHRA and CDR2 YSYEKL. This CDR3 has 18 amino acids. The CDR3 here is CASSQGGLAGDGIHEQFF. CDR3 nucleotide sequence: TGCGCCAGCAGCCAAGGGGGACTAGCGGGAGATGGTATCCATGAGCAGTTCTTC.

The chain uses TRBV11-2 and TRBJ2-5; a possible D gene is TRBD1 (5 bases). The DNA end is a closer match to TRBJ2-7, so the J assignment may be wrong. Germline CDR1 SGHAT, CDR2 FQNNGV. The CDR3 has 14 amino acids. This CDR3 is CASSLVQGDYEQYF. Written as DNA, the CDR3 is TGTGCCAGCAGCTTAGTCCAAGGGGACTACGAGCAGTACTTC.

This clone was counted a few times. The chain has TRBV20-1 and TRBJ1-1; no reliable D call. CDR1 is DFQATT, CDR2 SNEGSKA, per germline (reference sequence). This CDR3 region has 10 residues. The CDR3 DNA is TGCACGATGGGATATACTGAAGCTTTCTTT. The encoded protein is CTMGYTEAFF.

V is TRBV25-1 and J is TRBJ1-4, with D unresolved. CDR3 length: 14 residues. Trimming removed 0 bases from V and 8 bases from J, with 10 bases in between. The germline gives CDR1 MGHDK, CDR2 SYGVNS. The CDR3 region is CASSEYRGWEKLFF. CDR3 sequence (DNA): TGTGCCAGCAGTGAATATCGGGGTTGGGAAAAACTGTTTTTT. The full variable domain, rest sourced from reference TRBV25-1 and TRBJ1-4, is EADIYQTPRYLVIGTGKKITLECSQTMGHDKMYWYQQDPGMELHLIHYSYGVNSTEKGDLSSESTVSRIRTEHFPLTLESARPSHTSQYLCASSEYRGWEKLFFGSGTQLSVL.

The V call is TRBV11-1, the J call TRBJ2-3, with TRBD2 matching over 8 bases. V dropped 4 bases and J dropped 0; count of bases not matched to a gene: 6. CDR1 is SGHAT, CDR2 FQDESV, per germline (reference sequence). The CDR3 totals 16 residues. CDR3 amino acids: CASSYTSGLSTDTQYF. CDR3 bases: TGTGCCAGCAGCTATACTAGCGGACTAAGCACAGATACGCAGTATTTT.

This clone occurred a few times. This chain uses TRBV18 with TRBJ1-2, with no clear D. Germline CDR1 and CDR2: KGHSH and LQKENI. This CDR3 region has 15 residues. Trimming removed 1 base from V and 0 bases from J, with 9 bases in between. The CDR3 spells CASSPRTETNYGYTF. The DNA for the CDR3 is TGTGCCAGCTCACCACGTACGGAGACTAACTATGGCTACACCTTC.

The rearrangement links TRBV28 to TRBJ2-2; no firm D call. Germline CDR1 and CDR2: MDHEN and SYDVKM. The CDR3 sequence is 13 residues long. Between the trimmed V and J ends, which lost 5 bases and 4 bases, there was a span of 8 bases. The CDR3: CASSPRATGELFF. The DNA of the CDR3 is TGTGCCAGCAGTCCCCGGGCCACCGGGGAGCTGTTTTTT.

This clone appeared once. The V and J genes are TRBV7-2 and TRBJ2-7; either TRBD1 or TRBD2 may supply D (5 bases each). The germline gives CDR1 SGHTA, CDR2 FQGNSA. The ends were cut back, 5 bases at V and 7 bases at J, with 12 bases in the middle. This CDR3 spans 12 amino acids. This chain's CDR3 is CASSRDVGEQYF. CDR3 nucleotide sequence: TGTGCCAGCAGCCGGGACGTGGGTGAGCAGTACTTC.

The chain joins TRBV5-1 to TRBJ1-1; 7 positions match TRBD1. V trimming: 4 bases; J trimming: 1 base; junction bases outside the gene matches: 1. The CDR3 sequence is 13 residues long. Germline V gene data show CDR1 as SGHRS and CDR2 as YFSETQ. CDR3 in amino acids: CASSRTGNTEAFF. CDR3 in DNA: TGCGCCAGCAGCAGGACAGGGAACACTGAAGCTTTCTTT.

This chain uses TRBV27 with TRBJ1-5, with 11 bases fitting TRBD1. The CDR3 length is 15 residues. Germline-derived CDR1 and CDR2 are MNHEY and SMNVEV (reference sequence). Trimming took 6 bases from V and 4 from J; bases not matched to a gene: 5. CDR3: CASRWTGGLNQPQHF. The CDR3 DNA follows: TGTGCCAGCAGGTGGACAGGGGGCTTAAATCAGCCCCAGCATTTT.

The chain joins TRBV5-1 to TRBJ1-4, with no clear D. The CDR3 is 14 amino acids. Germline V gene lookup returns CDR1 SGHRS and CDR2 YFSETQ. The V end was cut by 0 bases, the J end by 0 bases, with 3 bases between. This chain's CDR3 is CASSLAATNEKLFF. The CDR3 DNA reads TGCGCCAGCAGCTTGGCTGCAACTAATGAAAAACTGTTTTTT.

The CDR3 is CASSRDRAYEQYF. In DNA form, the CDR3 reads TGCGCCAGCAGCCGCGACAGGGCTTACGAGCAGTACTTC. This chain joins TRBV4-3 and TRBJ2-7, with 7 bases fitting TRBD1. CDR3 length: 13 residues. The ends lost 4 bases at V and 4 bases at J; junction bases unmatched: 4. Looked up from germline, CDR1 is LGHNA and CDR2 is YSLEER.

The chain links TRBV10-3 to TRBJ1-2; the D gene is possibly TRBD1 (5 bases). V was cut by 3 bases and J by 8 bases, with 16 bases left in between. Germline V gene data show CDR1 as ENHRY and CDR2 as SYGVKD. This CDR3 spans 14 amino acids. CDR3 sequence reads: CAISESLGAAGYTF. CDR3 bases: TGTGCCATCAGTGAATCCCTCGGGGCAGCCGGCTACACCTTC.

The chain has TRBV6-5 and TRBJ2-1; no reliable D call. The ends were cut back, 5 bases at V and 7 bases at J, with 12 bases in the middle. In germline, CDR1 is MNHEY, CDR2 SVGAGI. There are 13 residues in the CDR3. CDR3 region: CASSARLGNEQFF. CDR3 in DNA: TGTGCCAGCAGTGCCAGGCTTGGGAATGAGCAGTTCTTC.

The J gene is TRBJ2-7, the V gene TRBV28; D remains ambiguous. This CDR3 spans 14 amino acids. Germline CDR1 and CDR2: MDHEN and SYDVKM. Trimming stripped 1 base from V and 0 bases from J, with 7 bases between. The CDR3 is CASSLYRASYEQYF. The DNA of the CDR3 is TGTGCCAGCAGTTTATACCGAGCCTCCTACGAGCAGTACTTC.

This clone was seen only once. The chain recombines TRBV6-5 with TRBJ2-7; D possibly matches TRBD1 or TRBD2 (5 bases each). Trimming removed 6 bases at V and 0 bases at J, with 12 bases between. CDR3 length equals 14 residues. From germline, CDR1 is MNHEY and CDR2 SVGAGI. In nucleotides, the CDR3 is TGTGCCAGCAGCCGGGACCGCGTCTCCTACGAGCAGTACTTC. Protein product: CASSRDRVSYEQYF.

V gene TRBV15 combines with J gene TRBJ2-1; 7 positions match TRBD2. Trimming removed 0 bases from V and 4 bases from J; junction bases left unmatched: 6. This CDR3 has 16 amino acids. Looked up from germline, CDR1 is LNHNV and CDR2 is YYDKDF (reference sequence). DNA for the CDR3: TGTGCCACCAGCAGAGATGCTAGCGGTTCTTACAATGAGCAGTTCTTC. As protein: CATSRDASGSYNEQFF.

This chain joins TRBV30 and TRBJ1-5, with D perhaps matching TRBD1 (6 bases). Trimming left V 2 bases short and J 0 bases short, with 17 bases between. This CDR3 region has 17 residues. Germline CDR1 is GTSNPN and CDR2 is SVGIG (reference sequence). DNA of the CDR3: TGTGCCTGGAGTCGGGCTTTACAGGGTACTAGCAATCAGCCCCAGCATTTT. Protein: CAWSRALQGTSNQPQHF.